This record covers a single TCR beta chain. The antigen remains undetermined. The data were taken from a study of cytomegalovirus exposure and HLA in healthy donors. Study details: Earlier, 150 million to 200 million T cells were analyzed, and fewer than 120 million unique TCR beta sequences were found among them.

The primer mix had 60 Vbeta and 13 Jbeta primers. Produced via immunoSEQ multiplex PCR; TCRdb's table is partial and in-frame only. The table includes 120,000 or so clones, 76% detected once. Study findings and constraints: What was likely a sequencing artifact was a cluster of highly shared sequence variants. In a later analysis, an Asian-associated ancestry cluster reportedly showed fewer N-insertions than the approximately 700-donor mean.

This clonotype originated in a man in his forties or fifties in good health and CMV-seropositive. The sample taken for sequencing was PBMCs.

The CDR3 is CAISEPIRSGQAYEQYF. The CDR3 DNA reads TGTGCCATCAGTGAGCCGATCCGGTCGGGACAGGCCTACGAGCAGTACTTC. The chain has TRBV10-3 and TRBJ2-7; 8 bases agree with TRBD1. In germline, CDR1 is ENHRY, CDR2 SYGVKD. The CDR3 contains 17 residues. The V gene end was trimmed by 2 bases and the J gene end by 2 bases; junction bases not matched to a gene: 11.